The TCR beta chain under discussion was sequenced for a study of blood T cell repertoires in COVID-19. The protocol was immunoSEQ multiplex PCR, while the TCRdb copy is restricted to in-frame clones and leaves out a portion. The sample holds about 73,000 clones, around four fifths seen once. The V end lost 6 bases, the J end lost 2 bases, and 13 bases lay between the germline ends. Germline-derived CDR1 and CDR2 are ENHRY and SYGVKD. CDR3 length: 14 residues. This clone has just one count. The sequence was obtained from a man aged 45-65 years with active COVID-19. The V gene is TRBV10-3, the J gene TRBJ1-1, with D tentatively TRBD1 (6 bases). The sample was peripheral blood. The CDR3 sequence is CAISPGTTNTEAFF. CDR3 DNA: TGTGCCATCAGCCCAGGGACAACCAACACTGAAGCTTTCTTT.